Presented here are 8 T cell receptor beta chains from one specimen sequenced in a study of CD8+ T cells in alopecia areata (dated 2018 in TCRdb). The method was the immunoSEQ multiplex PCR assay. For TCR sequencing, RNA was extracted from every sample and reverse transcribed into cDNA to serve as template. Not all clones reach the TCRdb copy of this immuneACCESS table, which keeps in-frame sequences only. Checked studies attribute under half of the gap to unresolved V genes and leave the rest unexplained. The sample includes approximately 150,000 clones, with roughly 58% observed a single time. 36% of the sample comes from the top ten. The sample comprised CD8+ T cells sorted from blood. The receptors were gathered from a human donor in good health.

The chain links TRBV6-5 to TRBJ1-2, with 7 bases aligning to TRBD1. This CDR3 comprises 13 residues. J was trimmed by 5 bases and V by 9 bases; bases with no gene match: 9. Germline-derived CDR1 and CDR2 are MNHEY and SVGAGI. CDR3 in amino acids: CASRTGQSYGYTF. DNA for the CDR3: TGTGCCAGTCGGACAGGTCAATCGTATGGCTACACCTTC.

This clone has only a few counts. J is TRBJ2-1 and V is TRBV28; 8 positions agree with TRBD2. Looked up from germline, CDR1 is MDHEN and CDR2 is SYDVKM. The CDR3 is 15 amino acids. V was pared by 10 bases and J by 4 bases, with 12 bases of the junction left unmatched. In DNA, the CDR3 is TGTGCCACCCAGTGGGGCGGGAGGCGGTACAATGAGCAGTTCTTC. This codes for CATQWGGRRYNEQFF.

The J gene is TRBJ2-3, the V gene TRBV28; D not certain. Deletions cut 7 bases from V and 4 bases from J, with 12 bases between. Germline V gives CDR1 MDHEN, CDR2 SYDVKM. The length of the CDR3 is 13 residues. The CDR3 nucleotides read TGTGCCAGCACCCTAACCCCGGCAGATACGCAGTATTTT. Translating gives CASTLTPADTQYF.

The rearrangement joins TRBV19 to TRBJ2-7; 9 bases match TRBD1. Germline V gene lookup returns CDR1 LNHDA and CDR2 SQIVND (reference sequence). Germline trimming cut 10 bases from V and 2 bases from J; bases unmatched to any gene: 9. CDR3 length: 14 amino acids. This CDR3 is CATRPGQGPYEQYF. The CDR3 coding sequence is TGTGCCACCCGTCCGGGACAGGGTCCCTACGAGCAGTACTTC.

The chain has TRBV4-1 and TRBJ2-1, with TRBD2 as a possible D gene (6 bases). Per germline, CDR1 MGHRA and CDR2 YSYEKL. V gave up 0 bases and J gave up 8 bases, with 23 bases separating them. The CDR3 runs 18 residues. The CDR3: CASSQDPPTGAGSHEQFF. In DNA, the CDR3 is TGCGCCAGCAGCCAAGACCCGCCTACAGGAGCGGGTAGCCATGAGCAGTTCTTC.

This clone was observed once. DNA for the CDR3: TGCGCCAGCAGCCAGGTTATCGGGGTAGACCTCTCTCGCACAGATACGCAGTATTTT. It codes for CASSQVIGVDLSRTDTQYF. J is TRBJ2-3 and V is TRBV4-1; the D gene is possibly TRBD2 (5 bases). This CDR3 contains 19 residues. CDR1 and CDR2 from the germline V gene are MGHRA and YSYEKL. V lost 3 bases and J lost 1, with 23 bases in between.

The chain uses TRBV30 and TRBJ2-1; a weak D match, TRBD1 (7 bases). The germline V gene encodes CDR1 GTSNPN and CDR2 SVGIG (reference sequence). The CDR3 contains 16 residues. The ends were cut back, 1 base at V and 4 bases at J, with 17 bases in the middle. The CDR3 nucleotides read TGTGCCTGGAGTGACGGGATGGCAGGGGGGTACAATGAGCAGTTCTTC. Translation: CAWSDGMAGGYNEQFF.

The rearrangement joins TRBV25-1 to TRBJ1-2, with 7 bases matching TRBD1. The CDR3 totals 12 residues. The V and J ends lost 7 bases and 8 bases, in that order; junction bases with no gene match: 7. CDR1 MGHDK and CDR2 SYGVNS come from the germline V gene. Written as DNA, the CDR3 is TGTGCCAGCACGACAGGGTCCGGGGGCTACACCTTC. Translated: CASTTGSGGYTF.